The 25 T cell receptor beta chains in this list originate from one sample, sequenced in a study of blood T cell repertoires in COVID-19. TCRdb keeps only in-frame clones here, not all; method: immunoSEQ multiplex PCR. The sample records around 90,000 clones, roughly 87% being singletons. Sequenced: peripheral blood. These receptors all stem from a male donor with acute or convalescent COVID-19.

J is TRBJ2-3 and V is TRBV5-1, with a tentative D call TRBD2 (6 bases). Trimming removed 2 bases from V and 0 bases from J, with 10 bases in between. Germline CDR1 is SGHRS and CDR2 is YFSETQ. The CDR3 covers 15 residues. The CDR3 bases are TGCGCCAGCAGCTTAGGCGGGGCGAGCACAGATACGCAGTATTTT. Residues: CASSLGGASTDTQYF.

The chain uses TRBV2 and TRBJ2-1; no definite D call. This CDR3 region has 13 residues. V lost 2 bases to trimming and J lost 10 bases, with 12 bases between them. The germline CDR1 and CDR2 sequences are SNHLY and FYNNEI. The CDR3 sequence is CASSETSPGEQFF. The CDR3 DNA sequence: TGTGCCAGCAGTGAAACCAGCCCCGGGGAGCAGTTCTTC. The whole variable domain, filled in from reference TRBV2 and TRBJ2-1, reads EPEVTQTPSHQVTQMGQEVILRCVPISNHLYFYWYRQILGQKVEFLVSFYNNEISEKSEIFDDQFSVERPDGSNFTLKIRSTKLEDSAMYFCASSETSPGEQFFGPGTRLTVL.

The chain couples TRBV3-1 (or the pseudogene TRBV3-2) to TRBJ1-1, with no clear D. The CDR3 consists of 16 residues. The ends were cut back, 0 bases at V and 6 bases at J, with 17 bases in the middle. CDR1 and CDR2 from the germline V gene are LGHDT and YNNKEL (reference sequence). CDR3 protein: CASSQDLRATRAEAFF. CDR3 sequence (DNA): TGTGCCAGCAGCCAAGATTTGAGGGCCACGAGAGCTGAAGCTTTCTTT.

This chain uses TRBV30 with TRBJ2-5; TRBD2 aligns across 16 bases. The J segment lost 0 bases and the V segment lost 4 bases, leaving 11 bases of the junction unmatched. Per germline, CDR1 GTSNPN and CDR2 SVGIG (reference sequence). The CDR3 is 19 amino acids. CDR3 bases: TGTGCCTGGACAAGACGACCGGGACTAGCGGGGGGGAACCAAGAGACCCAGTACTTC. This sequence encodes CAWTRRPGLAGGNQETQYF.

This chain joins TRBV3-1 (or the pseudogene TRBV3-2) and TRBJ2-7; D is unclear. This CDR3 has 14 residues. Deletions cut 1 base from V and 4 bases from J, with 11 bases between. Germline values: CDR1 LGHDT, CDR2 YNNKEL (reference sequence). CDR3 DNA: TGTGCCAGCAGCCAAGCGCCAGATCTTTACGAGCAGTACTTC. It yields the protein CASSQAPDLYEQYF.

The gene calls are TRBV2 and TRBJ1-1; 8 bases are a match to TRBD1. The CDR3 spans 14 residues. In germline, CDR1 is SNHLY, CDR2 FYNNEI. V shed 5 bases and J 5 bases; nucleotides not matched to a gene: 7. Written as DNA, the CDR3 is TGTGCCAGCAGTCCAGGGGGCAGCGGGACTGAAGCTTTCTTT. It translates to CASSPGGSGTEAFF.

CDR3: CASSIATGTVAWAFF. The CDR3 DNA reads as TGTGCCAGTAGTATAGCCACCGGGACAGTCGCCTGGGCTTTCTTT. The chain joins TRBV19 to TRBJ1-1; 7 bases fit TRBD1. Unmatched junction bases numbered 13, after V lost 1 base and J lost 11 bases. Per germline, CDR1 LNHDA and CDR2 SQIVND (reference sequence). This CDR3 region has 15 residues.

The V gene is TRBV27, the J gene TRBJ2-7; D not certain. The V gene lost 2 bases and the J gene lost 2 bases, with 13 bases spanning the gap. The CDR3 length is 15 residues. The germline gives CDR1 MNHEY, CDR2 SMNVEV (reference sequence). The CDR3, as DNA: TGTGCCAGCAGTTTAGCAGATAGCCCAGCCTACGAGCAGTACTTC. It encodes CASSLADSPAYEQYF.

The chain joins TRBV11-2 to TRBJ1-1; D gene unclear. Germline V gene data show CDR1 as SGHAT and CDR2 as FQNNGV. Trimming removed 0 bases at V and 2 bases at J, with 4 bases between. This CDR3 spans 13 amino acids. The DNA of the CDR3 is TGTGCCAGCAGCTTAGACGTTAACACTGAAGCTTTCTTT. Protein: CASSLDVNTEAFF.

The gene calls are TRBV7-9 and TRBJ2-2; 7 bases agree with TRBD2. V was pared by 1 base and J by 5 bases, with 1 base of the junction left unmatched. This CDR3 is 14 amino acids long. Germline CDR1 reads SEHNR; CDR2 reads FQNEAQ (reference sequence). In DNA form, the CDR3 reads TGTGCCAGCAGCTTAGAAGCGGGGACCGGGGAGCTGTTTTTT. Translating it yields CASSLEAGTGELFF. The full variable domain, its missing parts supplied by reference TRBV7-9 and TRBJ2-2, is DTGVSQNPRHKITKRGQNVTFRCDPISEHNRLYWYRQTLGQGPEFLTYFQNEAQLEKSRLLSDRFSAERPKGSFSTLEIQRTEQGDSAMYLCASSLEAGTGELFFGEGSRLTVL.

CDR3 region: CASSDAGQRSNEQFF. For the CDR3, the DNA is TGTGCCAGCAGTGACGCTGGCCAGCGATCCAATGAGCAGTTCTTC. The chain employs TRBV2 and TRBJ2-1; unclear D gene. V was shortened by 3 bases and J by 6 bases, with 15 bases between the two germline ends. The CDR3 totals 15 residues. Germline CDR1 SNHLY, CDR2 FYNNEI.

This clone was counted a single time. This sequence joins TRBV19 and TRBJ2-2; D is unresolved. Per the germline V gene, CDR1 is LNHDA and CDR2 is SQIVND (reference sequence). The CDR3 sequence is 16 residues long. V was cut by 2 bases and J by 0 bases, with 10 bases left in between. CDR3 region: CASSILQNSNTGELFF. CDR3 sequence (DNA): TGTGCCAGTAGTATACTCCAAAACTCGAACACCGGGGAGCTGTTTTTT.

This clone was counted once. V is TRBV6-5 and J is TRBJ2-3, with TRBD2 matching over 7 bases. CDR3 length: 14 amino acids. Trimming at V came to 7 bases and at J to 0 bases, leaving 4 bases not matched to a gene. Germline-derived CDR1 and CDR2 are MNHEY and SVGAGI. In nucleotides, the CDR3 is TGTGCCAGCACGGGGGGACCCAGCACAGATACGCAGTATTTT. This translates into CASTGGPSTDTQYF.

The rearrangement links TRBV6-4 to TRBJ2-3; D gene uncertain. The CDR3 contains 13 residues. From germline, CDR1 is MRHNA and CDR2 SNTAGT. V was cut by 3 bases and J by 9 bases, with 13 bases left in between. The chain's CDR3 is CASSEGPTGTQYF. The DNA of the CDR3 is TGTGCCAGCAGTGAGGGCCCCACCGGCACGCAGTATTTT.

This chain's CDR3 is CASSYSRNTGELFF. DNA of the CDR3: TGTGCCAGCAGTTACTCGAGGAACACCGGGGAGCTGTTTTTT. The genes are TRBV6-5 and TRBJ2-2; D remains ambiguous. Per germline, CDR1 MNHEY and CDR2 SVGAGI. There are 14 residues in the CDR3. V shed 0 bases and J shed 1 base, with 3 bases lying between them.

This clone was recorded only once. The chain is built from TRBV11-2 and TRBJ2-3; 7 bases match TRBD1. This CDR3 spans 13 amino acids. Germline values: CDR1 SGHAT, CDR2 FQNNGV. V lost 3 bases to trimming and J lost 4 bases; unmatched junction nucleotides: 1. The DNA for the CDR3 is TGTGCCAGCAGCTTGACAGGGCCAGATACGCAGTATTTT. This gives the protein CASSLTGPDTQYF.

CDR3 amino acids: CASSARGSSYNEQFF. Here the CDR3 DNA reads TGTGCCAGCAGCGCACGGGGGAGCTCCTACAATGAGCAGTTCTTC. This sequence joins TRBV5-6 and TRBJ2-1; tentatively, D is TRBD2 (6 bases). V was shortened by 4 bases and J by 0 bases, with 11 bases between the two germline ends. There are 15 residues in the CDR3. CDR1 and CDR2 from the germline V gene are SGHDT and YYEEEE. Filled out from reference TRBV5-6 and TRBJ2-1, the complete variable domain reads DAGVTQSPTHLIKTRGQQVTLRCSPKSGHDTVSWYQQALGQGPQFIFQYYEEEERQRGNFPDRFSGHQFPNYSSELNVNALLLGDSALYLCASSARGSSYNEQFFGPGTRLTVL.

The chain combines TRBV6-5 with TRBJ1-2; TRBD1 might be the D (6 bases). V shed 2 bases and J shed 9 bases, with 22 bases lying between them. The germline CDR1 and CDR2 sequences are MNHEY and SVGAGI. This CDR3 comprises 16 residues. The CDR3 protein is CASSYQTQGSRVSYTF. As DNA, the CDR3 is TGTGCCAGCAGTTACCAGACCCAGGGGAGCCGAGTGAGCTACACCTTC.

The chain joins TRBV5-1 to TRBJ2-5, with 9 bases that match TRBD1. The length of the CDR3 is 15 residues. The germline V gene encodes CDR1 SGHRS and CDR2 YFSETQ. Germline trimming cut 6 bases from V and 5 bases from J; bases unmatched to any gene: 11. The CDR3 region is CASTETGGLLETQYF. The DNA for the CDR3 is TGCGCCAGCACTGAAACAGGGGGCCTTTTGGAGACCCAGTACTTC.

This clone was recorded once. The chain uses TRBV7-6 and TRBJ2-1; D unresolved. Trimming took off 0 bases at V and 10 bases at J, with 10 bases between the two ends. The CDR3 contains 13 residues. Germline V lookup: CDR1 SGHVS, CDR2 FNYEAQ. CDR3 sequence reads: CASSLARVGEQFF. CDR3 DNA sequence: TGTGCCAGCAGCTTAGCTCGCGTCGGGGAGCAGTTCTTC.

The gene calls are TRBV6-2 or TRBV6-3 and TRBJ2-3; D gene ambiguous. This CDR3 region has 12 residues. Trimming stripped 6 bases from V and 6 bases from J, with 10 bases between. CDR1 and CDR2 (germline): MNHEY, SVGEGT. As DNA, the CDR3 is TGTGCCAGCAGCAACGAGGCCGATACGCAGTATTTT. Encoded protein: CASSNEADTQYF.

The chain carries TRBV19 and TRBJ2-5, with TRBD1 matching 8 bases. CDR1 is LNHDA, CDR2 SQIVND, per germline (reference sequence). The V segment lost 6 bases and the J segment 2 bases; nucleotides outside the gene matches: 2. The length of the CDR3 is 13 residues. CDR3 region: CASSGQGQETQYF. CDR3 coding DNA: TGTGCCAGTAGCGGACAGGGTCAAGAGACCCAGTACTTC. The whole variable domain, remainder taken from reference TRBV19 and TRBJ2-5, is DGGITQSPKYLFRKEGQNVTLSCEQNLNHDAMYWYRQDPGQGLRLIYYSQIVNDFQKGDIAEGYSVSREKKESFPLTVTSAQKNPTAFYLCASSGQGQETQYFGPGTRLLVL.

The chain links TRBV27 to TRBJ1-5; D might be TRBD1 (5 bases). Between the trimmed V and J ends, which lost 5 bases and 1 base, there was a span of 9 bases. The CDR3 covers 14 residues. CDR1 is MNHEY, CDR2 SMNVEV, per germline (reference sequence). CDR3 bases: TGTGCCAGCAGTGGGGCCGGGAGCAATCAGCCCCAGCATTTT. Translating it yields CASSGAGSNQPQHF.

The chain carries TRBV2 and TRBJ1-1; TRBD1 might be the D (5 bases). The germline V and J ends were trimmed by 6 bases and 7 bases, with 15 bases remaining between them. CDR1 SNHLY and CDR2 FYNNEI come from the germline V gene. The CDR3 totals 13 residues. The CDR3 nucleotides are TGTGCCAGCAGGGATACGACAGTAAGTGAAGCTTTCTTT. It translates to CASRDTTVSEAFF.

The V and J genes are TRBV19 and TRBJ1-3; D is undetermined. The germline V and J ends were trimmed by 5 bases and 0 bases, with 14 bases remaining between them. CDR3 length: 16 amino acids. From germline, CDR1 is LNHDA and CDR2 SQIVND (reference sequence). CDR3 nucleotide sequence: TGTGCCAGTAGTTCGCCCGCAACGAGCTCTGGAAACACCATATATTTT. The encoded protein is CASSSPATSSGNTIYF. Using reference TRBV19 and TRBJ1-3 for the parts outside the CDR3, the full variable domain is DGGITQSPKYLFRKEGQNVTLSCEQNLNHDAMYWYRQDPGQGLRLIYYSQIVNDFQKGDIAEGYSVSREKKESFPLTVTSAQKNPTAFYLCASSSPATSSGNTIYFGEGSWLTVV.